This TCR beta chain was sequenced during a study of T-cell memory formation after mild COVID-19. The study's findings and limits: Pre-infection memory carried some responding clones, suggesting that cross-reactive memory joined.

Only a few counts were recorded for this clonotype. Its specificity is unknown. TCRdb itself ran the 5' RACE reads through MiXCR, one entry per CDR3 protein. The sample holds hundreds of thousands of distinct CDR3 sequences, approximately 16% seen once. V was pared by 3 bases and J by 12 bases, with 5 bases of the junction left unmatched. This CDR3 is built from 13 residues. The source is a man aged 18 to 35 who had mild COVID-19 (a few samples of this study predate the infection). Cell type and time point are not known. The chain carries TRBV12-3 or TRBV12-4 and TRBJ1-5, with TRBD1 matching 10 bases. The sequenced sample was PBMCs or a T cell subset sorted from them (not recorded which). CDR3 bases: TGTGCCAGCAGTTTCGGGACAGGGGAGCGCCAGCATTTT. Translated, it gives CASSFGTGERQHF.